This TCR beta chain was found in a study of vaccination effects on CD4 cells after COVID-19. Clones were sequenced by immunoSEQ multiplex PCR, and TCRdb holds only the in-frame ones, with some missing. The profile shows tens of thousands of clones, around 80% of them singletons. Expansion of antigen-specific CD4+ T cells with viral peptide pools was carried out by the ViraFEST assay before sequencing. The culture ran for roughly ten days before CD4+ T cells were isolated. Two doses of either BNT162b2 or mRNA-1273 were given to each participant. Notes on this clone: Its antigen remains unknown.

CDR1 is LGHDT and CDR2 is YNNKEL in the germline V gene (reference sequence). Between the trimmed V and J ends, which lost 4 bases and 8 bases, there was a span of 12 bases. CDR3 length equals 13 residues. This chain links TRBV3-1 (or the pseudogene TRBV3-2) with TRBJ2-4, with D uncertain. The input for sequencing was CD4+ T cells from PBMCs cultured with HCoV-229E spike peptides, taken after COVID-19 vaccination. The sequence was obtained from a human donor who received a COVID-19 vaccine. The CDR3: CASSLATVDIQYF. CDR3 bases: TGTGCCAGCAGCCTTGCAACGGTAGACATTCAGTACTTC.